Sequencing of this T cell receptor beta chain was carried out in a study of CD8 T cells in ankylosing spondylitis. In this sample, this clonotype turned up many times. Its antigen is undetermined. The CDR3 loop spans 14 amino acids. Germline loops: CDR1 SGHRS, CDR2 YFSETQ. The J segment lost 10 bases and the V segment lost 4 bases, leaving 11 bases of the junction unmatched. Study results and caveats: Among TCR beta sequences, a motif of several highly homologous variants appeared characteristic of ankylosing spondylitis blood. In ankylosing spondylitis patients, matched synovial fluid reportedly showed significant enrichment of disease-linked clones. Disease-linked clones were found to be CD8+ and relatively rare in peripheral blood.

As the method for making TCR beta libraries, quantitative 5'-RACE with molecular barcodes was used. TCRdb fed the 5' RACE reads into MiXCR, producing one record per CDR3 protein. The repertoire has 200,000 to 300,000 distinct CDR3 sequences, over 7% of them found once; the top ten carry 4.8%. The sequence was obtained from a female donor with ankylosing spondylitis or in good health (not recorded which). The specimen sequenced was blood, either unsorted or a sorted T cell fraction (not recorded which). The chain uses TRBV5-1 and TRBJ2-1; 7 bases align to TRBD2. CDR3 in amino acids: CASSPRSRGYEQFF. The DNA of the CDR3 is TGCGCCAGCAGCCCCCGATCGCGGGGGTACGAGCAGTTCTTC.